This T cell receptor beta chain was sequenced during a study of T cell clonality in common variable immunodeficiency. Blood came from CVID subjects not ill and not taking immunomodulatory or immunosuppressive medication. Libraries were prepared by immunoSEQ multiplex PCR; TCRdb keeps only in-frame clonotypes and omits some of them. The sample offers 25,000 to 30,000 clones and no singletons, the top ten holding 29%. This clone has a handful of counts. Antigen unknown. The read ends 3 residues early relative to the CDR3; the germline J gene fills the gap. Other DNA sequences in the same sample also yield this CDR3. Findings and caveats of the study: Reportedly, TCR beta sequences from common variable immunodeficiency showed fewer deletions and N-nucleotide insertions.

The germline gives CDR1 SGHVS, CDR2 FNYEAQ. The CDR3 totals 14 residues. Trimming took off 0 bases at V and 1 base at J, with 6 bases between the two ends. This sequence joins TRBV7-6 and TRBJ2-5; TRBD1 might be the D (6 bases). The clonotype originates from a human donor with common variable immunodeficiency. The specimen was peripheral blood mononuclear cells. The CDR3 region is CASSLAGGQETQYF. CDR3 DNA (partial): TGTGCCAGCAGCTTAGCAGGGGGCCAAGAGACC.